These 21 T cell receptor beta chains were all obtained from the same sample, sequenced in a study of cytomegalovirus exposure and HLA in healthy donors. PCR involved 60 Vbeta and 13 Jbeta primers. Measured with immunoSEQ multiplex PCR; TCRdb has only the in-frame clones, and not every one. This table has over 100,000 clones, around three fifths appearing once. Sequencing was carried out using PBMCs. These receptors were obtained from a woman in her thirties or forties in good health and CMV-seronegative.

The genes are TRBV2 and TRBJ2-2; 13 bases fit TRBD2. This CDR3 is 17 amino acids long. V gave up 7 bases and J gave up 3 bases; unmatched junction bases: 8. Germline loops: CDR1 SNHLY, CDR2 FYNNEI. The CDR3 region is CASTPLAGGPDTGELFF. The CDR3 nucleotides read TGTGCCAGCACTCCACTAGCGGGGGGGCCCGACACCGGGGAGCTGTTTTTT.

The chain combines TRBV6-1 with TRBJ1-2; 11 nucleotides line up with TRBD1. Germline assignment: CDR1 MNHNS and CDR2 SASEGT. CDR3 length: 15 amino acids. J gave up 5 bases and V 2 bases, and 4 bases lay outside the gene matches. The CDR3 nucleotides are TGTGCCAGCAGTGAACCAGGACAGGGGGCATATGGCTACACCTTC. The encoded protein is CASSEPGQGAYGYTF.

CDR3 protein: CASKVGGGFETQYF. The CDR3 nucleotides read TGTGCCAGCAAAGTGGGCGGGGGGTTTGAGACCCAGTACTTC. The chain recombines TRBV2 with TRBJ2-5, with 8 bases matching TRBD2. Looked up from germline, CDR1 is SNHLY and CDR2 is FYNNEI. Trimming cost V 7 bases and J 5 bases; bases outside gene matches: 9. CDR3 length: 14 amino acids.

The chain links TRBV7-3 to TRBJ2-1, with D tentatively TRBD2 (5 bases). This CDR3 spans 14 amino acids. Trimming shortened V by 2 bases and J by 3 bases, and 8 bases separated the two germline ends. Per germline, CDR1 SGHTA and CDR2 FQGTGA. The CDR3 spells CASSLGLNYNEQFF. The CDR3 nucleotides are TGTGCCAGCAGCTTAGGACTCAACTACAATGAGCAGTTCTTC. The full variable domain, in which reference TRBV7-3 and TRBJ2-1 provide the parts outside the CDR3, is GAGVSQTPSNKVTEKGKYVELRCDPISGHTALYWYRQSLGQGPEFLIYFQGTGAADDSGLPNDRFFAVRPEGSVSTLKIQRTERGDSAVYLCASSLGLNYNEQFFGPGTRLTVL.

The chain recombines TRBV7-9 with TRBJ1-1; 7 positions agree with TRBD1. The germline CDR1 and CDR2 sequences are SEHNR and FQNEAQ (reference sequence). This CDR3 is 19 amino acids long. V trimming: 1 base; J trimming: 2 bases; junction bases outside the gene matches: 16. CDR3 coding DNA: TGTGCCAGCAGCTTAGGACTGAGCGGCAGGGGGACGGCTAACACTGAAGCTTTCTTT. Protein sequence: CASSLGLSGRGTANTEAFF. The complete variable domain, with remaining parts taken from reference TRBV7-9 and TRBJ1-1, reads DTGVSQNPRHKITKRGQNVTFRCDPISEHNRLYWYRQTLGQGPEFLTYFQNEAQLEKSRLLSDRFSAERPKGSFSTLEIQRTEQGDSAMYLCASSLGLSGRGTANTEAFFGQGTRLTVV.

V usage is TRBV19 and J usage is TRBJ1-1, with 7 bases that match TRBD1. The CDR3 is made up of 15 amino acids. Per the germline V gene, CDR1 is LNHDA and CDR2 is SQIVND (reference sequence). With V trimmed by 6 bases and J by 1 base, 8 bases remained unmatched. The CDR3 loop is CASSLNRGWNTEAFF. In DNA, the CDR3 is TGTGCCAGTAGCCTTAACAGGGGCTGGAACACTGAAGCTTTCTTT.

The rearrangement uses TRBV7-3 and TRBJ1-2, with D maybe TRBD1 (5 bases). Trimming took 0 bases from V and 0 from J, leaving 8 bases between them. The CDR3 covers 15 residues. Looked up from germline, CDR1 is SGHTA and CDR2 is FQGTGA. CDR3 sequence: CASSLTGAANYGYTF. CDR3 DNA: TGTGCCAGCAGCTTAACAGGGGCGGCTAACTATGGCTACACCTTC.

This clone was observed a few times. The chain recombines TRBV7-2 with TRBJ1-1, with D possibly TRBD1 on 5 matching bases. Germline CDR1 and CDR2: SGHTA and FQGNSA. CDR3 length: 14 residues. The V end was cut by 0 bases, the J end by 7 bases, with 12 bases between. The CDR3 protein is CASSLAAQVDEAFF. CDR3 nucleotides: TGTGCCAGCAGCTTAGCGGCACAGGTTGATGAAGCTTTCTTT.

The gene calls are TRBV4-2 and TRBJ2-7, with 7 nucleotides matching TRBD2. After removal of 0 bases from V and 0 bases from J, the junction contained 11 bases not matched to a gene. The CDR3 has 18 residues. The germline V gene has CDR1 LGHNA and CDR2 YNFKEQ. CDR3 region: CASSQEGRSGVSSYEQYF. In nucleotides, the CDR3 is TGTGCCAGCAGCCAAGAAGGTAGAAGCGGGGTTAGCTCCTACGAGCAGTACTTC.

The genes are TRBV5-4 and TRBJ2-5; 12 bases match TRBD2. Per germline, CDR1 SGHNT and CDR2 YYREEE (reference sequence). This CDR3 has 15 amino acids. V was clipped by 7 bases and J by 0 bases; unmatched bases: 4. CDR3 coding DNA: TGTGCCAGCTCTAGCGGGGGGGGCAACCAAGAGACCCAGTACTTC. It encodes CASSSGGGNQETQYF.

The V and J genes are TRBV6-1 and TRBJ2-7; maybe TRBD2 (6 bases). Trimming pared 3 bases from V and 3 bases from J, leaving 12 bases between. The germline V gene encodes CDR1 MNHNS and CDR2 SASEGT. The CDR3 loop spans 14 amino acids. CDR3 protein: CASSERGLLYEQYF. CDR3 nucleotide sequence: TGTGCCAGCAGTGAGCGGGGACTCCTCTACGAGCAGTACTTC.

CDR3 bases: TGTGCCAGTAGTCCCCAGGGGATCAACACTGAAGCTTTCTTT. Translation gives CASSPQGINTEAFF. The J gene is TRBJ1-1, the V gene TRBV19; D is perhaps TRBD1 (6 bases). Germline-derived CDR1 and CDR2 are LNHDA and SQIVND (reference sequence). V lost 5 bases and J lost 2, with 12 bases in between. The CDR3 sequence is 14 residues long.

V gene TRBV2 combines with J gene TRBJ1-5; D might be TRBD1 (6 bases). V dropped 6 bases and J dropped 4 bases, with 7 bases sitting between them. The CDR3 runs 12 residues. Germline V gene sequence: CDR1 SNHLY, CDR2 FYNNEI. CDR3 region: CASRDSNQPQHF. The CDR3 DNA reads as TGTGCCAGCAGGGACAGTAATCAGCCCCAGCATTTT.

This clone was detected only once. This chain links TRBV6-1 with TRBJ1-4, with a weak D call TRBD1 (5 bases). This CDR3 is 14 amino acids long. The V end was cut by 5 bases, the J end by 7 bases, with 14 bases between. The germline gives CDR1 MNHNS, CDR2 SASEGT. The CDR3 sequence is CASSRSGGGEKLFF. CDR3 nucleotides: TGTGCCAGCAGTCGATCCGGGGGAGGTGAAAAACTGTTTTTT.

The rearrangement uses TRBV2 and TRBJ2-3; D ambiguous. Looked up from germline, CDR1 is SNHLY and CDR2 is FYNNEI. CDR3 length equals 17 residues. V was clipped by 0 bases and J by 2 bases, with 15 bases between them. CDR3: CASSEAGSYLSTDTQYF. As DNA, the CDR3 is TGTGCCAGCAGTGAAGCGGGTAGCTACCTCTCCACAGATACGCAGTATTTT.

The genes are TRBV27 and TRBJ2-6; D unresolved. CDR1 is MNHEY, CDR2 SMNVEV, per germline (reference sequence). V was shortened by 1 base and J by 0 bases, with 7 bases between the two germline ends. CDR3 size: 16 residues. The CDR3 loop reads CASSLFSRSGANVLTF. In DNA, the CDR3 is TGTGCCAGCAGTTTATTCTCCCGCTCTGGGGCCAACGTCCTGACTTTC.

The chain combines TRBV4-3 with TRBJ2-2, with D possibly TRBD1 on 6 matching bases. This CDR3 is 16 amino acids long. With 2 bases removed from V and 1 base from J, the gap between germline ends came to 11 bases. The germline gives CDR1 LGHNA, CDR2 YSLEER. The CDR3: CASSQQTGENTGELFF. In DNA form, the CDR3 reads TGCGCCAGCAGCCAACAGACAGGCGAGAACACCGGGGAGCTGTTTTTT.

This clone showed up just once. Its ends do not fully match the called genes, so a read error is possible. V usage is TRBV4-1 and J usage is TRBJ2-7, with a tentative D call TRBD2 (6 bases). Germline CDR1 reads MGHRA; CDR2 reads YSYEKL. The CDR3 consists of 14 residues. The CDR3 DNA sequence: TGCGCCAGCAGTCAAGTTTCAGCGGGCTACGAGCAGTACTTC. Translated: CASSQVSAGYEQYF.

The sample holds many counts of this clone. J is TRBJ1-1 and V is TRBV9; D might be TRBD1 (5 bases). The germline gives CDR1 SGDLS, CDR2 YYNGEE. The CDR3 spans 16 residues. V lost 0 bases and J lost 1, with 13 bases in between. Here the CDR3 reads CASSVAPPGGNTEAFF. As DNA, the CDR3 is TGTGCCAGCAGCGTAGCGCCTCCCGGGGGGAACACTGAAGCTTTCTTT.

DNA of the CDR3: TGCGCCAGCAGCTTGGCCCCTCCGGGAGATGGACAAGAGACCCAGTACTTC. Its translation: CASSLAPPGDGQETQYF. The V gene is TRBV5-1, the J gene TRBJ2-5; D possibly corresponds to TRBD2 (6 bases). Per the germline V gene, CDR1 is SGHRS and CDR2 is YFSETQ. This CDR3 has 17 amino acids. V lost 0 bases and J lost 2, with 17 bases in between.

The V gene is TRBV19, the J gene TRBJ1-6, with D unresolved. The CDR3 loop spans 15 amino acids. V dropped 6 bases and J dropped 0 bases, with 9 bases sitting between them. Germline values: CDR1 LNHDA, CDR2 SQIVND (reference sequence). CDR3: CASRGASSYNSPLHF. CDR3 in DNA: TGTGCCAGTAGGGGAGCGAGCTCCTATAATTCACCCCTCCACTTT.